One and the same sample provided the 18 T cell receptor beta chains below, sequenced in a study of blood T cell repertoires in COVID-19. TCRdb's table, derived via immunoSEQ multiplex PCR, lists solely in-frame clones and lacks some. The profile covers about 420,000 clones, with roughly 90% appearing a single time and roughly 0.78% taken by the ten largest. The sequenced sample was peripheral blood. The receptors here all came from a man aged 18 to 29 with COVID-19, enrolled during active disease.

This rearrangement joins TRBV5-4 to TRBJ2-3; no reliable D call. In germline, CDR1 is SGHNT, CDR2 YYREEE (reference sequence). This CDR3 has 15 residues. Trimming took off 4 bases at V and 0 bases at J, with 12 bases between the two ends. The CDR3 bases are TGTGCCAGCAGCGTGTTAACCACTAGCACAGATACGCAGTATTTT. Protein product: CASSVLTTSTDTQYF.

The chain is built from TRBV9 and TRBJ2-6; possible D gene TRBD1, 5 bases. Per germline, CDR1 SGDLS and CDR2 YYNGEE. Trimming removed 4 bases from V and 1 base from J, with 12 bases in between. This CDR3 is 16 amino acids long. This CDR3 reads CASSPQQASGANVLTF. The CDR3 nucleotides are TGTGCCAGCAGCCCTCAACAGGCTTCTGGGGCCAACGTCCTGACTTTC.

This chain connects TRBV15 to TRBJ2-6; D is possibly TRBD2 (5 bases). Looked up from germline, CDR1 is LNHNV and CDR2 is YYDKDF (reference sequence). The ends were cut back, 3 bases at V and 1 base at J, with 7 bases in the middle. The CDR3 length is 15 residues. The CDR3 reads CATSSRGSGANVLTF. The DNA of the CDR3 is TGTGCCACCAGCAGTCGGGGTTCTGGGGCCAACGTCCTGACTTTC.

The chain combines TRBV5-1 with TRBJ2-3; possible D gene TRBD2, 5 bases. CDR3 length: 17 amino acids. With 2 bases removed from V and 0 bases from J, the gap between germline ends came to 16 bases. Per the germline V gene, CDR1 is SGHRS and CDR2 is YFSETQ. The CDR3 nucleotides are TGCGCCAGCAGCTTTCGGCAGGCCCGGACTAGCACAGATACGCAGTATTTT. The encoded protein is CASSFRQARTSTDTQYF.

This chain joins TRBV6-5 and TRBJ2-2; 8 nucleotides line up with TRBD1. The CDR3 spans 13 residues. Trimming took 5 bases from V and 8 from J; bases not matched to a gene: 4. Per germline, CDR1 MNHEY and CDR2 SVGAGI. The CDR3 reads CASSHDRGGELFF. CDR3 in DNA: TGTGCCAGCAGTCACGACAGGGGTGGGGAGCTGTTTTTT.

V and J are TRBV24-1 and TRBJ2-1; D is possibly TRBD2 (6 bases). V was trimmed by 3 bases and J by 3 bases, leaving 14 bases between them. The germline CDR1 and CDR2 sequences are KGHDR and SFDVKD. The CDR3 has 16 residues. The CDR3 protein is CATSDVSGSIYNEQFF. DNA for the CDR3: TGTGCCACCAGTGATGTTAGCGGATCCATCTACAATGAGCAGTTCTTC.

V gene TRBV4-2 combines with J gene TRBJ2-1, with 7 bases lining up with TRBD2. With V trimmed by 4 bases and J by 5 bases, 8 bases remained unmatched. The germline V gene has CDR1 LGHNA and CDR2 YNFKEQ. This CDR3 spans 15 amino acids. The CDR3 DNA follows: TGTGCCAGCAGCCGCCTGCGGGGGTTCCACAATGAGCAGTTCTTC. It translates to CASSRLRGFHNEQFF.

The V call is TRBV4-1, the J call TRBJ2-1, with D perhaps TRBD2 (6 bases). The CDR3 is 12 residues long. Trimming removed 2 bases at V and 7 bases at J, with 6 bases between. Germline-derived CDR1 and CDR2 are MGHRA and YSYEKL. CDR3 region: CASSQSGNEQFF. The CDR3 bases are TGCGCCAGCAGCCAAAGCGGGAATGAGCAGTTCTTC.

The chain is built from TRBV19 and TRBJ2-1; 12 bases match TRBD2. CDR1 is LNHDA, CDR2 SQIVND, per germline (reference sequence). Trimming removed 11 bases from V and 9 bases from J; junction bases left unmatched: 14. The CDR3 consists of 15 residues. CDR3 nucleotide sequence: TGTGCCGCAGGCTCTAGCGGGAGGGCCAAGGTTGAGCAGTTCTTC. Encoded protein: CAAGSSGRAKVEQFF.

The V and J genes are TRBV28 and TRBJ2-4; D perhaps matches TRBD2 (6 bases). The CDR3 length is 14 residues. Germline V gene sequence: CDR1 MDHEN, CDR2 SYDVKM. Trimming pared 6 bases from V and 6 bases from J, leaving 15 bases between. The CDR3 loop is CASRPEEGRNIQYF. The CDR3, as DNA: TGTGCCAGCAGACCGGAGGAGGGTCGAAACATTCAGTACTTC.

The V call is TRBV29-1, the J call TRBJ1-1, with TRBD1 matching 8 bases. With 4 bases clipped from V and 1 base from J, the junction kept 5 bases outside the gene matches. The CDR3 consists of 14 residues. Germline assignment: CDR1 SQVTM and CDR2 ANQGSEA. The CDR3 nucleotides are TGCAGCGTTGCCCGGACAGGGACGAACACTGAAGCTTTCTTT. Its protein product is CSVARTGTNTEAFF.

V is TRBV7-8 and J is TRBJ1-6, with 8 bases matching TRBD1. J lost 9 bases, V lost 5 bases, and 6 bases had no gene match. The germline V gene has CDR1 SGHVS and CDR2 FQNEAQ. This CDR3 contains 14 residues. Here the CDR3 reads CASSAGTGSSPLHF. The CDR3 nucleotides read TGTGCCAGCAGCGCCGGGACAGGTAGTTCACCCCTCCACTTT.

The rearrangement uses TRBV7-3 and TRBJ2-1, with TRBD1 matching 11 bases. The CDR3 runs 15 residues. Germline V lookup: CDR1 SGHTA, CDR2 FQGTGA. With V trimmed by 5 bases and J by 4 bases, 4 bases remained unmatched. CDR3 loop: CASSLGQGAYNEQFF. The CDR3 coding sequence is TGTGCCAGCAGCCTCGGACAGGGGGCTTACAATGAGCAGTTCTTC.

This chain uses TRBV25-1 with TRBJ2-7; 7 bases align to TRBD1. CDR1 and CDR2 (germline): MGHDK, SYGVNS. After removal of 7 bases from V and 6 bases from J, the junction contained 3 bases not matched to a gene. The CDR3 runs 11 residues. This chain's CDR3 is CASTGTAEQYF. The CDR3 DNA is TGTGCCAGCACAGGGACAGCCGAGCAGTACTTC.

Here the CDR3 reads CASSPPGGGSYNEQFF. CDR3 DNA: TGTGCCAGCTCACCACCGGGCGGGGGCTCCTACAATGAGCAGTTCTTC. The chain is built from TRBV18 and TRBJ2-1; 7 nucleotides align to TRBD2. The CDR3 loop spans 16 amino acids. Per the germline V gene, CDR1 is KGHSH and CDR2 is LQKENI. V was clipped by 0 bases and J by 0 bases; unmatched bases: 2.

The J gene is TRBJ1-1, the V gene TRBV6-5, with 7 positions matching TRBD1. Germline V CDR1 and CDR2: MNHEY, SVGAGI. The CDR3 consists of 15 residues. Trimming removed 5 bases from V and 4 bases from J; junction bases left unmatched: 10. CDR3 DNA sequence: TGTGCCAGCAGTACCTCCGGGACAGAGTTCACTGAAGCTTTCTTT. Translation: CASSTSGTEFTEAFF.

The CDR3 nucleotides read TGTGCCAGCAGCCAAGTCTGGCACACTGAAGCTTTCTTT. Translated: CASSQVWHTEAFF. The chain has TRBV14 and TRBJ1-1; D remains unclear. V lost 1 base to trimming and J lost 3 bases, with 6 bases between them. The CDR3 spans 13 residues. Germline V lookup: CDR1 SGHDN, CDR2 FVKESK.

The rearrangement links TRBV2 to TRBJ2-7; 7 bases map to TRBD1. V shed 8 bases and J 0 bases; nucleotides not matched to a gene: 4. From germline, CDR1 is SNHLY and CDR2 FYNNEI. The CDR3 extends over 13 amino acids. The CDR3 loop reads CASARQGSYEQYF. In nucleotides, the CDR3 is TGTGCCAGCGCACGACAGGGCTCCTACGAGCAGTACTTC.